One and the same sample provided the 9 T cell receptor beta chains below, sequenced in a study of T cell changes during pregnancy in multiple sclerosis. Measured with immunoSEQ multiplex PCR; TCRdb has only the in-frame clones, and not every one. Counted here are some 80,000 clones, over 80% occurring once; the ten biggest clones make up roughly 0.94%. The starting material was peripheral blood, obtained in the first trimester of pregnancy. The receptors come from a female donor with multiple sclerosis, enrolled in a pregnancy study.

The chain uses TRBV19 and TRBJ2-5; D is ambiguous. Trimming stripped 0 bases from V and 4 bases from J, with 6 bases between. Germline CDR1 LNHDA, CDR2 SQIVND (reference sequence). The CDR3 covers 13 residues. The CDR3 sequence is CASSIELGETQYF. In DNA form, the CDR3 reads TGTGCCAGTAGTATAGAGCTCGGAGAGACCCAGTACTTC.

The chain carries TRBV6-1 and TRBJ1-5; TRBD1 matches 8 bases. This CDR3 comprises 14 residues. Germline V CDR1 and CDR2: MNHNS, SASEGT. The V segment lost 8 bases and the J segment 6 bases; nucleotides outside the gene matches: 9. In DNA, the CDR3 is TGTGCCAGCCAAAAGGGACAGGCAGGTCAGCCCCAGCATTTT. Its translation: CASQKGQAGQPQHF.

This rearrangement joins TRBV4-2 to TRBJ2-7; 10 positions match TRBD2. The CDR3 runs 17 residues. V gave up 1 base and J gave up 4 bases; unmatched junction bases: 10. Germline values: CDR1 LGHNA, CDR2 YNFKEQ. The CDR3 loop reads CASSQALAGSFVYEQYF. Written as DNA, the CDR3 is TGTGCCAGCAGCCAAGCACTAGCGGGGTCCTTCGTTTACGAGCAGTACTTC.

The V gene is TRBV11-3, the J gene TRBJ2-1; the match to TRBD2 covers 8 bases. The junction had 11 bases not matched to a gene; V was cut back by 5 bases and J by 8 bases. Germline assignment: CDR1 SGHNT and CDR2 YENEEA. The CDR3 is 15 amino acids. This chain's CDR3 is CASSPGLGGADEQFF. Written as DNA, the CDR3 is TGTGCCAGCAGCCCGGGACTAGGGGGAGCCGATGAGCAGTTCTTC.

This clone occurred once. This sequence joins TRBV7-7 and TRBJ2-5; tentative D call: TRBD2 (6 bases). This CDR3 region has 18 residues. Germline V gene sequence: CDR1 SSHAT, CDR2 FNYEAQ (reference sequence). Between the trimmed V and J ends, which lost 0 bases and 5 bases, there was a span of 22 bases. The CDR3 DNA reads as TGTGCCAGCAGCTTAGCGCTTGGGGGAGGAGGTGTGCGGGAGACCCAGTACTTC. It translates to CASSLALGGGGVRETQYF.

The chain carries TRBV4-3 and TRBJ1-2; TRBD1 matches 8 bases. CDR3 length: 19 amino acids. Germline CDR1 is LGHNA and CDR2 is YSLEER. V lost 1 base to trimming and J lost 5 bases; unmatched junction nucleotides: 18. CDR3 in DNA: TGCGCCAGCAGCCAAGCACAAGGGACAGGAGGGATCTTATCTTATGGCTACACCTTC. Its translation is CASSQAQGTGGILSYGYTF.

The chain has TRBV2 and TRBJ2-3, with 10 bases fitting TRBD2. The V gene's germline CDR1 is SNHLY and CDR2 FYNNEI. The CDR3 runs to 14 residues. J was trimmed by 6 bases and V by 7 bases; bases with no gene match: 7. DNA of the CDR3: TGTGCCAGCACCTTAGCGGGAGGAGGGGATACGCAGTATTTT. Its translation is CASTLAGGGDTQYF. The full variable domain, rest sourced from reference TRBV2 and TRBJ2-3, is EPEVTQTPSHQVTQMGQEVILRCVPISNHLYFYWYRQILGQKVEFLVSFYNNEISEKSEIFDDQFSVERPDGSNFTLKIRSTKLEDSAMYFCASTLAGGGDTQYFGPGTRLTVL.

The chain has TRBV6-6 and TRBJ2-7; 10 positions match TRBD2. Germline V gene sequence: CDR1 MNHNY, CDR2 SVGAGI (reference sequence). The CDR3 has 14 amino acids. V was clipped by 6 bases and J by 3 bases; unmatched bases: 5. CDR3 in DNA: TGTGCCAGCAGAGAGCGGGGGGGCGGCTACGAGCAGTACTTC. Translating gives CASRERGGGYEQYF.

The chain has TRBV4-1 and TRBJ2-1; 7 positions match TRBD2. The CDR3 totals 17 residues. After removal of 4 bases from V and 8 bases from J, the junction contained 17 bases not matched to a gene. Germline values: CDR1 MGHRA, CDR2 YSYEKL. CDR3 region: CASSLRLMAGETDEQFF. Written as DNA, the CDR3 is TGCGCCAGCAGCCTAAGACTAATGGCGGGAGAAACCGATGAGCAGTTCTTC.